These 23 T cell receptor beta chains were sequenced from one sample in a study of blood T cell repertoires in COVID-19. The repertoire was sequenced with immunoSEQ multiplex PCR; TCRdb's copy has only in-frame clones and lacks some. Altogether 65,000 to 95,000 clones are present, around 85% being singletons, with the ten largest covering 15% to 20%. The sample taken for sequencing was peripheral blood. The receptors were sampled from an older man with active or convalescent COVID-19.

This clone has at least ten counts. This sequence joins TRBV19 and TRBJ2-2; a possible D gene is TRBD1 (6 bases). The CDR3 length is 17 residues. V lost 2 bases and J 4 bases, leaving 17 bases between the germline ends. Germline V gene sequence: CDR1 LNHDA, CDR2 SQIVND (reference sequence). CDR3 sequence (DNA): TGTGCCAGTAGTATAATTTCCAGGGGATTGAGCACCGGGGAGCTGTTTTTT. Its translation: CASSIISRGLSTGELFF.

The chain employs TRBV7-2 and TRBJ2-2; 9 bases fit TRBD1. Trimming cost V 4 bases and J 6 bases; bases outside gene matches: 6. Germline assignment: CDR1 SGHTA and CDR2 FQGNSA. CDR3 length: 15 residues. CDR3 amino acids: CASSSQGAEAGELFF. DNA of the CDR3: TGTGCCAGCAGCTCACAGGGGGCCGAGGCCGGGGAGCTGTTTTTT.

In its sample, this clone was seen a few times. V and J are TRBV7-9 and TRBJ1-1, with 8 nucleotides matching TRBD1. Germline trimming cut 5 bases from V and 0 bases from J; bases unmatched to any gene: 5. The germline V gene encodes CDR1 SEHNR and CDR2 FQNEAQ (reference sequence). The CDR3 covers 15 residues. CDR3 nucleotide sequence: TGTGCCAGCAGCACCCCGGGACAGGTGAACACTGAAGCTTTCTTT. It specifies CASSTPGQVNTEAFF.

This clone was observed a few times. This rearrangement joins TRBV25-1 to TRBJ2-6; TRBD1 aligns across 8 bases. The CDR3 extends over 15 amino acids. CDR1 is MGHDK and CDR2 is SYGVNS in the germline V gene. V dropped 2 bases and J dropped 4; count of bases not matched to a gene: 1. This CDR3 is CASSEQGAGANVLTF. CDR3 bases: TGTGCCAGCAGTGAACAGGGGGCAGGGGCCAACGTCCTGACTTTC.

The rearrangement joins TRBV6-5 to TRBJ2-7; D gene unclear. This CDR3 spans 13 amino acids. Germline lookup yields CDR1 MNHEY and CDR2 SVGAGI. Between the trimmed V and J ends, which lost 6 bases and 7 bases, there was a span of 16 bases. The CDR3 here is CASRGWATGEQYV. DNA for the CDR3: TGTGCCAGCAGGGGCTGGGCTACTGGTGAGCAGTACGTC.

The chain uses TRBV5-6 and TRBJ1-6; D perhaps matches TRBD1 (5 bases). Trimming cost V 4 bases and J 7 bases, with 9 bases left between them. Germline CDR1 reads SGHDT; CDR2 reads YYEEEE. The CDR3 is 13 residues long. CDR3 region: CASSLRQNSPLHF. In DNA form, the CDR3 reads TGTGCCAGCAGCCTTCGACAGAATTCACCCCTCCACTTT.

The chain combines TRBV6-5 with TRBJ2-2, with D tentatively TRBD2 (6 bases). The CDR3 is 14 residues long. The germline V and J ends were trimmed by 11 bases and 3 bases, with 16 bases remaining between them. The V gene's germline CDR1 is MNHEY and CDR2 SVGAGI. CDR3 sequence: CAEGGFSDTGELFF. CDR3 DNA sequence: TGTGCCGAGGGAGGTTTTTCGGACACCGGGGAGCTGTTTTTT.

V gene TRBV19 combines with J gene TRBJ2-1, with D tentatively TRBD2 (7 bases). This CDR3 contains 15 residues. V was trimmed by 2 bases and J by 7 bases, leaving 15 bases between them. The germline V gene has CDR1 LNHDA and CDR2 SQIVND (reference sequence). CDR3: CASSIIRGASNEQFF. The CDR3, as DNA: TGTGCCAGTAGTATAATTCGGGGGGCATCGAATGAGCAGTTCTTC.

The chain joins TRBV5-1 to TRBJ1-3; 8 bases match TRBD1. The CDR3 is made up of 16 amino acids. V lost 4 bases and J lost 0; bases outside the gene matches: 6. Germline V lookup: CDR1 SGHRS, CDR2 YFSETQ. CDR3 protein: CASSQGQGFSGNTIYF. Here the CDR3 DNA reads TGCGCCAGCAGCCAAGGACAGGGTTTCTCTGGAAACACCATATATTTT. The full variable domain, completed using reference TRBV5-1 and TRBJ1-3, is KAGVTQTPRYLIKTRGQQVTLSCSPISGHRSVSWYQQTPGQGLQFLFEYFSETQRNKGNFPGRFSGRQFSNSRSEMNVSTLELGDSALYLCASSQGQGFSGNTIYFGEGSWLTVV.

The chain employs TRBV18 and TRBJ1-1; perhaps TRBD1 as D (6 bases). The CDR3 sequence is 13 residues long. Trimming left V 5 bases short and J 4 bases short, with 11 bases between. Germline CDR1 reads KGHSH; CDR2 reads LQKENI. CDR3 residues: CASSTMTGTEAFF. CDR3 sequence (DNA): TGTGCCAGCTCAACCATGACAGGCACTGAAGCTTTCTTT.

The chain uses TRBV20-1 and TRBJ2-3, with no clear D. The CDR3 has 11 amino acids. The germline V gene encodes CDR1 DFQATT and CDR2 SNEGSKA (reference sequence). The V and J ends lost 2 bases and 4 bases respectively, with 4 bases between them. In nucleotides, the CDR3 is TGCAGTGCTAGACCAGCAGATACGCAGTATTTT. Amino acids: CSARPADTQYF.

This chain joins TRBV4-2 and TRBJ2-3; 13 bases line up with TRBD2. Germline V gene data show CDR1 as LGHNA and CDR2 as YNFKEQ. The CDR3 spans 19 residues. J lost 2 bases, V lost 4 bases, and 12 bases had no gene match. DNA of the CDR3: TGTGCCAGCAGCCGAAGACTAGCGGGGGGCCAGGGAACCACAGATACGCAGTATTTT. It specifies CASSRRLAGGQGTTDTQYF.

The chain joins TRBV19 to TRBJ1-4, with D possibly matching TRBD1 (5 bases). V lost 7 bases and J lost 3, with 15 bases in between. Per germline, CDR1 LNHDA and CDR2 SQIVND (reference sequence). The CDR3 spans 15 residues. This CDR3 is CASKVVNRPNEKLFF. CDR3 bases: TGTGCCAGTAAAGTGGTCAACAGGCCTAATGAAAAACTGTTTTTT. The full variable domain, rest sourced from reference TRBV19 and TRBJ1-4, is DGGITQSPKYLFRKEGQNVTLSCEQNLNHDAMYWYRQDPGQGLRLIYYSQIVNDFQKGDIAEGYSVSREKKESFPLTVTSAQKNPTAFYLCASKVVNRPNEKLFFGSGTQLSVL.

The chain carries TRBV3-1 (or the pseudogene TRBV3-2) and TRBJ2-2, with D perhaps matching TRBD1 (5 bases). The ends were cut back, 0 bases at V and 10 bases at J, with 9 bases in the middle. There are 13 residues in the CDR3. Per germline, CDR1 LGHDT and CDR2 YNNKEL (reference sequence). The DNA of the CDR3 is TGTGCCAGCAGCCAAGAAGGGGCCGAGGAGCTGTTTTTT. Residues: CASSQEGAEELFF.

There are a few counts of this clone. The chain joins TRBV18 to TRBJ2-7; 7 bases agree with TRBD1. CDR1 KGHSH and CDR2 LQKENI come from the germline V gene. The CDR3 sequence is 13 residues long. J lost 6 bases, V lost 3 bases, and 5 bases had no gene match. CDR3 in DNA: TGTGCCAGCTCACCCACCCGGGACAGCGAGCAGTACGTC. Amino acid sequence: CASSPTRDSEQYV.

The V gene is TRBV5-4, the J gene TRBJ1-2, with D perhaps matching TRBD1 (5 bases). The CDR3 covers 14 residues. With 4 bases removed from V and 0 bases from J, the gap between germline ends came to 10 bases. Germline V gene data show CDR1 as SGHNT and CDR2 as YYREEE (reference sequence). CDR3 in DNA: TGTGCCAGCAGCCCTCCGACAGCTAACTATGGCTACACCTTC. Protein sequence: CASSPPTANYGYTF.

The chain couples TRBV5-1 to TRBJ2-5; TRBD1 matches 8 bases. Germline loops: CDR1 SGHRS, CDR2 YFSETQ. There are 14 residues in the CDR3. The V segment lost 5 bases and the J segment 2 bases; nucleotides outside the gene matches: 5. The CDR3 spells CASRRQGAQETQYF. The CDR3 DNA reads TGCGCCAGCAGACGTCAGGGGGCTCAAGAGACCCAGTACTTC.

This chain uses TRBV19 with TRBJ1-2; D is ambiguous. The CDR3 totals 14 residues. Trimming took 4 bases from V and 4 from J, leaving 13 bases between them. Germline assignment: CDR1 LNHDA and CDR2 SQIVND (reference sequence). For the CDR3, the DNA is TGTGCCAGTAGTAATTATGAGGTTTCCTATGGCTACACCTTC. Translated: CASSNYEVSYGYTF.

This chain links TRBV15 with TRBJ2-5; D unresolved. Trimming shortened V by 1 base and J by 5 bases, and 11 bases separated the two germline ends. Germline CDR1 and CDR2: LNHNV and YYDKDF (reference sequence). This CDR3 spans 14 amino acids. CDR3 in DNA: TGTGCCACCAGCAGAGCACGAGTGTTGGAGACCCAGTACTTC. Its translation is CATSRARVLETQYF.

The rearrangement links TRBV7-9 to TRBJ1-3; perhaps TRBD1 as D (6 bases). The CDR3 has 13 amino acids. Germline CDR1 reads SEHNR; CDR2 reads FQNEAQ (reference sequence). Trimming shortened V by 5 bases and J by 11 bases, and 16 bases separated the two germline ends. The CDR3 sequence: CASSQPPPGAIYF. For the CDR3, the DNA is TGTGCCAGCAGCCAGCCCCCCCCAGGGGCCATATATTTT.

This chain uses TRBV12-5 with TRBJ2-1; D is undetermined. CDR1 and CDR2 from the germline V gene are LGHNT and FRNRAP. The CDR3 sequence is 11 residues long. V was trimmed by 6 bases and J by 6 bases, leaving 6 bases between them. For the CDR3, the DNA is TGTGCTAGTGGCCGCGTCAATGAGCAGTTCTTC. It encodes CASGRVNEQFF.

J is TRBJ2-7 and V is TRBV9; D remains ambiguous. This CDR3 is built from 16 residues. The V end lost 4 bases, the J end lost 6 bases, and 23 bases lay between the germline ends. Germline V gene data show CDR1 as SGDLS and CDR2 as YYNGEE. The CDR3 sequence: CASSIEGSVTTSEQYV. The CDR3 DNA reads as TGTGCCAGCAGCATCGAAGGAAGCGTGACGACCTCCGAGCAGTACGTC.

This clone was recorded only once. The chain employs TRBV7-9 and TRBJ1-3, with TRBD1 matching 7 bases. Germline CDR1 SEHNR, CDR2 FQNEAQ (reference sequence). Trimming cost V 4 bases and J 5 bases; bases outside gene matches: 11. This CDR3 has 16 residues. The CDR3 loop is CASSSQGNMGRNTIYF. The CDR3 nucleotides are TGTGCCAGCAGCTCACAGGGGAATATGGGTAGAAACACCATATATTTT.